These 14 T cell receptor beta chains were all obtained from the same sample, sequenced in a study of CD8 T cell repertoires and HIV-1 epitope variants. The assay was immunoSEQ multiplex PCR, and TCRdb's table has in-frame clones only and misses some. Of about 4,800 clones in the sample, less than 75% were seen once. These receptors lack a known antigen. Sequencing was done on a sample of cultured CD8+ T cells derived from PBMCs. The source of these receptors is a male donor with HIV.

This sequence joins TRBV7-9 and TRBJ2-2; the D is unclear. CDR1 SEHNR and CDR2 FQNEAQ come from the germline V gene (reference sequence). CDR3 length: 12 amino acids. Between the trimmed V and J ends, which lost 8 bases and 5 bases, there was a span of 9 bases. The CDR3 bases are TGTGCCAGCCCGCGAGAGACCGGGGAGCTGTTTTTT. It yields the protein CASPRETGELFF.

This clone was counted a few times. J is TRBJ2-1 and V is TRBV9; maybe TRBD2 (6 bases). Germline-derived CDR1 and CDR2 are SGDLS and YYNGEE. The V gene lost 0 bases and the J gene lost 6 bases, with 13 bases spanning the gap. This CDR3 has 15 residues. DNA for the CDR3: TGTGCCAGCAGCGTAGAGAAAGCGGGTACCAATGAGCAGTTCTTC. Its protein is CASSVEKAGTNEQFF.

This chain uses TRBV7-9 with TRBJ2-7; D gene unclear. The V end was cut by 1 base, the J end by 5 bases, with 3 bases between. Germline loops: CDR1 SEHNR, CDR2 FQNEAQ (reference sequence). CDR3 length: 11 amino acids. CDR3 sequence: CASSLDDEQYF. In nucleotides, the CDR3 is TGTGCCAGCAGCTTAGATGACGAGCAGTACTTC.

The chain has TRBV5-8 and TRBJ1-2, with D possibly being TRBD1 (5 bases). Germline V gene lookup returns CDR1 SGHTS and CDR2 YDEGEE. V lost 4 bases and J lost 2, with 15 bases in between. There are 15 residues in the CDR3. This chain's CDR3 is CASSTPGLLNYGYTF. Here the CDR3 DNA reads TGTGCCAGCAGCACGCCGGGACTCCTGAACTATGGCTACACCTTC.

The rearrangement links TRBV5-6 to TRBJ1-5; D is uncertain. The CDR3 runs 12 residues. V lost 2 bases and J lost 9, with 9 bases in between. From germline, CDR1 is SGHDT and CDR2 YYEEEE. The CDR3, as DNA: TGTGCCAGCAGCTTCGGTCACGCGCCCCAGCATTTT. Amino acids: CASSFGHAPQHF.

CDR3: CASSYTRGRREDTQYF. The CDR3 DNA sequence: TGTGCCAGCAGTTACACTAGGGGGCGGAGGGAAGATACGCAGTATTTT. This chain connects TRBV6-6 to TRBJ2-3; TRBD1 is a possible D gene (7 bases). The V gene's germline CDR1 is MNHNY and CDR2 SVGAGI (reference sequence). Trimming left V 2 bases short and J 5 bases short, with 17 bases between. This CDR3 comprises 16 residues.

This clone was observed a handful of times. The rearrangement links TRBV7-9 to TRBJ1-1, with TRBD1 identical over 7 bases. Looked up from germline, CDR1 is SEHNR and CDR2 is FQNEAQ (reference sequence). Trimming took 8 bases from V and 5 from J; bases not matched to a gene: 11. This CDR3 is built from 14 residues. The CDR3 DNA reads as TGTGCCAGCGACGGGACAGAAGTCCGGACTGAAGCTTTCTTT. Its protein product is CASDGTEVRTEAFF.

The DNA for the CDR3 is TGTGCCAGCAGTGACATTCTCTCCTACGAGCAGTACTTC. It is translated as CASSDILSYEQYF. This chain connects TRBV6-1 to TRBJ2-7, with D unclear. Germline CDR1 is MNHNS and CDR2 is SASEGT. The CDR3 contains 13 residues. The germline V and J ends were trimmed by 3 bases and 0 bases, with 6 bases remaining between them.

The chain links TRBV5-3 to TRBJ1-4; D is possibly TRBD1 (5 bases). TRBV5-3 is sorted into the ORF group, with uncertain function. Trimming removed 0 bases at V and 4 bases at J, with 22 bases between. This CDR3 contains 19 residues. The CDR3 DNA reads TGTGCCAGAAGCTTGGGACTCCCCATGGGGTCAGGGATTAATGAAAAACTGTTTTTT. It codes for CARSLGLPMGSGINEKLFF.

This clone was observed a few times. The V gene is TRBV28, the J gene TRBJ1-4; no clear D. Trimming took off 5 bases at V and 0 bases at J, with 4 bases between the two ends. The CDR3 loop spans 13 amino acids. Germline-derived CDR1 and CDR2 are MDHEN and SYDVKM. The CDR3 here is CASSPATNEKLFF. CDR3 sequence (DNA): TGTGCCAGCAGTCCTGCAACTAATGAAAAACTGTTTTTT. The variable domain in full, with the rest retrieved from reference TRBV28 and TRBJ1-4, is DVKVTQSSRYLVKRTGEKVFLECVQDMDHENMFWYRQDPGLGLRLIYFSYDVKMKEKGDIPEGYSVSREKKERFSLILESASTNQTSMYLCASSPATNEKLFFGSGTQLSVL.

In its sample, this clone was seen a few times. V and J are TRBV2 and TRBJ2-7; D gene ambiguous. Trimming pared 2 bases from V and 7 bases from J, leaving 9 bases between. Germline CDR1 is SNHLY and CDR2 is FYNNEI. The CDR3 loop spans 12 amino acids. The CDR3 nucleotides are TGTGCCAGCAGTGAAAGCGTTAGGGAGCAGTACTTC. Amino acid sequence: CASSESVREQYF.

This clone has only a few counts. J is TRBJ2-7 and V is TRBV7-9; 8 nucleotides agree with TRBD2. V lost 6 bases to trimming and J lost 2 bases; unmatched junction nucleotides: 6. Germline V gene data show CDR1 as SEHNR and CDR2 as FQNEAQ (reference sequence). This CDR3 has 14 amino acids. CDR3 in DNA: TGTGCCAGCAGTTCCGAACTAGCGGCCTACGAGCAGTACTTC. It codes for CASSSELAAYEQYF.

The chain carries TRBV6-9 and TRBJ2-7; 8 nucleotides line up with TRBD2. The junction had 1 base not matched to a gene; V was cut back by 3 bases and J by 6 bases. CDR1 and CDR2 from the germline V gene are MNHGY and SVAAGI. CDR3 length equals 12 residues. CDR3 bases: TGTGCCAGCAGTTACGGGGGGGGCGAGCAGTACTTC. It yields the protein CASSYGGGEQYF.

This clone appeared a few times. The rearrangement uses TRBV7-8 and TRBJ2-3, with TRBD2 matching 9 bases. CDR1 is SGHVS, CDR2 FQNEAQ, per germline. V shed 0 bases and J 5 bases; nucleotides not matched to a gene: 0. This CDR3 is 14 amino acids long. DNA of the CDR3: TGTGCCAGCAGCTTAGCGACTAGCGGAGATACGCAGTATTTT. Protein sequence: CASSLATSGDTQYF.